This TCR beta chain was recorded in a study of T-cell reconstitution after alpha-beta-depleted transplantation in children. General study findings and limits: Fresh T-cell production supplied most of the T-cell counts and diversity seen one year after transplant.

For TCRbeta, the library was prepared with unique molecular identifiers. TCRdb itself ran the PCR reads through MiXCR, one entry per CDR3 protein. The data hold around 960,000 distinct CDR3 sequences, with roughly 29% observed a single time. Trimming cost V 4 bases and J 1 base, with 16 bases left between them. The CDR3 has 16 amino acids. The germline CDR1 and CDR2 sequences are SNHLY and FYNNEI. A word on this clonotype: What it binds is unknown.

Sequences were derived from PBMCs, mostly from graft donor cells, sampled 360 days after TCRalphabeta/CD19-depleted stem cell transplant. The sequence derives from a boy younger than two who had a stem cell transplant for SCID, so the T cells may come from the graft donor. V is TRBV2 and J is TRBJ2-5; a weak D match, TRBD2 (6 bases). The CDR3 DNA reads TGTGCCAGCAGTGTCCCGGGACTCCTCTCCCAAGAGACCCAGTACTTC. Its translation: CASSVPGLLSQETQYF.